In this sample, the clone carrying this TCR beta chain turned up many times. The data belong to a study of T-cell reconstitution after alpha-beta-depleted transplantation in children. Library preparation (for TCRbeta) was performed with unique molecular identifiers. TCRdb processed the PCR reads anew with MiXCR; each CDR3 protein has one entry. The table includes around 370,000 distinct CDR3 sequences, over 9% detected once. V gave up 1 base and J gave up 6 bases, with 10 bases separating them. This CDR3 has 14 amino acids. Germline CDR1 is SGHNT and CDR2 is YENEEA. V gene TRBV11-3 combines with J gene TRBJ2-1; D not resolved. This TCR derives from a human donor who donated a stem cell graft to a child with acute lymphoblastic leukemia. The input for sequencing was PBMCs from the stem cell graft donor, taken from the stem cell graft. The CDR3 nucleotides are TGTGCCAGCAGCTTAGGGGTTACCTCCAATGAGCAGTTCTTC. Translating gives CASSLGVTSNEQFF.